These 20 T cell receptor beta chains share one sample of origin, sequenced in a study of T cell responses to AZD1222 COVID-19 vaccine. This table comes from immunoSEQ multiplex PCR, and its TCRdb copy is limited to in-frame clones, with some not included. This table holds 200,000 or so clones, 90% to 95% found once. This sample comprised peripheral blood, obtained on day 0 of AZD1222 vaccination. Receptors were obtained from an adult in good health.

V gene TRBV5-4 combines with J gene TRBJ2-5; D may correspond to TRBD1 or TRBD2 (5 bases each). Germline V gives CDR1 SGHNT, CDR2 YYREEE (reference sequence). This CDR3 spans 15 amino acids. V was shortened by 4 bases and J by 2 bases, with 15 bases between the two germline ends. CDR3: CASSPVGTAQETQYF. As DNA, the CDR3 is TGTGCCAGCAGCCCCGTGGGGACCGCGCAAGAGACCCAGTACTTC.

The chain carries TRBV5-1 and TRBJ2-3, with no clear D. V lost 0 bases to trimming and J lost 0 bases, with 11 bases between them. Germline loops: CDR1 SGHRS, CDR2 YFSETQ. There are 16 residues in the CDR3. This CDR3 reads CASSLDSPASTDTQYF. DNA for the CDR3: TGCGCCAGCAGCTTGGATTCTCCAGCTAGCACAGATACGCAGTATTTT.

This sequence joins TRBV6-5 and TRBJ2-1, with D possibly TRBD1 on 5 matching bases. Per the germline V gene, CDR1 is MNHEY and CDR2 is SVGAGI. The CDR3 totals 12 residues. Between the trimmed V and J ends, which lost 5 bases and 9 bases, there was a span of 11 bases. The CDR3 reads CASSQGLSEQFF. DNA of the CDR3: TGTGCCAGCAGTCAGGGCCTTTCTGAGCAGTTCTTC.

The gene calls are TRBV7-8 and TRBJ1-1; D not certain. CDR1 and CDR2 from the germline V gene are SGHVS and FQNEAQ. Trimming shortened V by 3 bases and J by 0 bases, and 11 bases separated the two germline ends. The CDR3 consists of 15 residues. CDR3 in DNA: TGTGCCAGCAGCTTTGATTCGCTCATGAACACTGAAGCTTTCTTT. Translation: CASSFDSLMNTEAFF.

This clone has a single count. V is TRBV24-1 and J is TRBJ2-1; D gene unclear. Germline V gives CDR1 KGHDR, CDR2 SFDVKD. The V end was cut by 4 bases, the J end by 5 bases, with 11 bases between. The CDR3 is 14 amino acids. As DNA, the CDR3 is TGTGCCACCAGTGAAGGGATCAGCCACAATGAGCAGTTCTTC. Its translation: CATSEGISHNEQFF.

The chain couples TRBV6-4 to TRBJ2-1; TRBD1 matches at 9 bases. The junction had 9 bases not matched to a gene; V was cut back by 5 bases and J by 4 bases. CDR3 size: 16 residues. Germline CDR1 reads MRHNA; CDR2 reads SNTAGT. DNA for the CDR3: TGTGCCAGCAGTCTTACCGGGACAGGGTTGTACAATGAGCAGTTCTTC. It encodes CASSLTGTGLYNEQFF.

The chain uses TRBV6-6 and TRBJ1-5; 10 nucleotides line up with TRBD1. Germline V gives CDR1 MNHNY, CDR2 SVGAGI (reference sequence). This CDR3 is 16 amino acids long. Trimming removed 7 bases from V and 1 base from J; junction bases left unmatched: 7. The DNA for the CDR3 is TGTGCCAGCATTCACCGGGACAGGGGCAGCAATCAGCCCCAGCATTTT. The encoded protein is CASIHRDRGSNQPQHF.

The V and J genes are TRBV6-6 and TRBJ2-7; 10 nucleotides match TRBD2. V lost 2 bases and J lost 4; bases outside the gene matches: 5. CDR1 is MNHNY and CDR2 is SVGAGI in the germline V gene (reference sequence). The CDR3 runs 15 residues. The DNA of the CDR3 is TGTGCCAGCAGTTACCTTGAAGCGGGGGGGTACGAGCAGTACTTC. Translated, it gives CASSYLEAGGYEQYF.

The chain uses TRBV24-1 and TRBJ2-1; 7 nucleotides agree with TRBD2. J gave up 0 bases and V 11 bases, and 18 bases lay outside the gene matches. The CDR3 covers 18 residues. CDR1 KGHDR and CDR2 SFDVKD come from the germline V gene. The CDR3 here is CAIGGTGGGGSSYNEQFF. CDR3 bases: TGTGCCATCGGCGGAACGGGCGGAGGCGGGAGCTCCTACAATGAGCAGTTCTTC.

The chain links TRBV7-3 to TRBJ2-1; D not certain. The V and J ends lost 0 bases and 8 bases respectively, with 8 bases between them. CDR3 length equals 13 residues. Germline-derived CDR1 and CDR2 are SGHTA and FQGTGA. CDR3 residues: CASSLTRRDEQFF. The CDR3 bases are TGTGCCAGCAGCTTAACTAGACGTGATGAGCAGTTCTTC. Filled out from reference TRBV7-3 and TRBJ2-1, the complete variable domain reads GAGVSQTPSNKVTEKGKYVELRCDPISGHTALYWYRQSLGQGPEFLIYFQGTGAADDSGLPNDRFFAVRPEGSVSTLKIQRTERGDSAVYLCASSLTRRDEQFFGPGTRLTVL.

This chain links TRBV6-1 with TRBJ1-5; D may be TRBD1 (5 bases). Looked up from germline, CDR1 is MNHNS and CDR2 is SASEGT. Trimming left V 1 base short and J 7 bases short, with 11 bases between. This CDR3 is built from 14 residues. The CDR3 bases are TGTGCCAGCAGTGAAGTGCAGGGTTGGCAGCCCCAGCATTTT. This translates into CASSEVQGWQPQHF.

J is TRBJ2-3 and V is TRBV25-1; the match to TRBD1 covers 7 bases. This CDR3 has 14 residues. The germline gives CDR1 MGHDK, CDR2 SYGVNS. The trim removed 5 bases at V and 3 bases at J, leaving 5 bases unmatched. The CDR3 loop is CASSKQGRTDTQYF. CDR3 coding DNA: TGTGCCAGCAGTAAACAGGGGCGTACAGATACGCAGTATTTT.

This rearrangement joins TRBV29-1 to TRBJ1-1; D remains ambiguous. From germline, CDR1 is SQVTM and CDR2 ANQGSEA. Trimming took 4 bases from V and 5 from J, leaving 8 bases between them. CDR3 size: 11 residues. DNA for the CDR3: TGCAGCGTTGGGGGTAGTACTGAAGCTTTCTTT. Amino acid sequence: CSVGGSTEAFF.

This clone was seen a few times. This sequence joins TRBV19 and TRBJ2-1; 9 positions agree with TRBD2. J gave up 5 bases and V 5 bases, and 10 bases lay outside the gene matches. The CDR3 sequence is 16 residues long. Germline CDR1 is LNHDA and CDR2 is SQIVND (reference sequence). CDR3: CASSPVAGAGNNEQFF. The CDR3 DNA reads TGTGCCAGTAGTCCCGTAGCGGGAGCGGGGAACAATGAGCAGTTCTTC.

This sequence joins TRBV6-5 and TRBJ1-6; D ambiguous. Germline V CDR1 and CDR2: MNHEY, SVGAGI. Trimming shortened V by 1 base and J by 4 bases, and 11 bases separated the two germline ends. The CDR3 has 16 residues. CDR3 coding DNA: TGTGCCAGCAGTTACTTGGGGAGCGGGTATAATTCACCCCTCCACTTT. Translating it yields CASSYLGSGYNSPLHF.

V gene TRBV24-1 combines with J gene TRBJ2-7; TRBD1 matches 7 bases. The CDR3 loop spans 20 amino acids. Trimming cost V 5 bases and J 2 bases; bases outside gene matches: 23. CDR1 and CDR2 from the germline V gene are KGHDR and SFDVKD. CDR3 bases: TGTGCCACCAGTGCTCCGCCACTAACTAACAGGGGCCGTGAACCCTACGAGCAGTACTTC. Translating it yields CATSAPPLTNRGREPYEQYF.

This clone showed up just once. CDR3 sequence: CASSLQGNHEQYF. The CDR3 nucleotides read TGTGCCAGCAGTTTACAGGGGAACCACGAGCAGTACTTC. This chain uses TRBV28 with TRBJ2-7, with a possible D match to TRBD1 (6 bases). This CDR3 is 13 amino acids long. V was clipped by 2 bases and J by 5 bases, with 10 bases between them. CDR1 is MDHEN, CDR2 SYDVKM, per germline.

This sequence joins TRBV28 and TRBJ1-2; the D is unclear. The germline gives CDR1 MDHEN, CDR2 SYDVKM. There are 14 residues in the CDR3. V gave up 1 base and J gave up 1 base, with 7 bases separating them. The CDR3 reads CASSLFASNYGYTF. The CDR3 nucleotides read TGTGCCAGCAGTTTATTCGCCAGTAACTATGGCTACACCTTC.

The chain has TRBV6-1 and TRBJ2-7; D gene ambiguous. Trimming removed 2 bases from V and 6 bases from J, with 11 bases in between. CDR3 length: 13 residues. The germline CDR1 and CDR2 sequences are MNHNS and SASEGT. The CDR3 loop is CASSELSRSEQYF. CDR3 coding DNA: TGTGCCAGCAGTGAACTTTCGAGGTCCGAGCAGTACTTC.

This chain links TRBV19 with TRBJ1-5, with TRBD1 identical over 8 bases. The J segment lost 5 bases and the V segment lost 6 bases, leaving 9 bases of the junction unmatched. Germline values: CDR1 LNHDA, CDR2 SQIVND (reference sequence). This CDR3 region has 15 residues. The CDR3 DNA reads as TGTGCCAGTAGCACAGGGGGATTGCTAGATCAGCCCCAGCATTTT. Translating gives CASSTGGLLDQPQHF.